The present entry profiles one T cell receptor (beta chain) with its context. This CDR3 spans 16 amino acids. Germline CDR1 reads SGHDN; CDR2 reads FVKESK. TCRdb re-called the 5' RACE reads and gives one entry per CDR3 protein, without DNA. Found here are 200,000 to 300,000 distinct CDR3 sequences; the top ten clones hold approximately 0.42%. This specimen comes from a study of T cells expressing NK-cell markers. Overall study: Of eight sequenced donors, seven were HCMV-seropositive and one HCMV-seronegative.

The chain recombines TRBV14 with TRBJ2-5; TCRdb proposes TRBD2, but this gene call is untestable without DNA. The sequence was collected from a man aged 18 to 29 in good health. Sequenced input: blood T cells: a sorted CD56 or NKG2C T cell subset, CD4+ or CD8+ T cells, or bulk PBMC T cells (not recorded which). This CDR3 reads CASSHTPSGRGETQYF.